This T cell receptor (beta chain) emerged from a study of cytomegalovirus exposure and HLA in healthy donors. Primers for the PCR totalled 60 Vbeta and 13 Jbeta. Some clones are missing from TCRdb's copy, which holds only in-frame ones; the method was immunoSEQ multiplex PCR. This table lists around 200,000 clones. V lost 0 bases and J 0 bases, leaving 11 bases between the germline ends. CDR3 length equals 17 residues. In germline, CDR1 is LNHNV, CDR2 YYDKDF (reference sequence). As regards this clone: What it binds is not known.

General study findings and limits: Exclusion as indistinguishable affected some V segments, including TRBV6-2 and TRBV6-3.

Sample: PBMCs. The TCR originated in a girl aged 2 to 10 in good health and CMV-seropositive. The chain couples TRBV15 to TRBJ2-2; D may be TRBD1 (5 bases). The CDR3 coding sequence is TGTGCCACCAGCAGAGATCCCCAGGGTGCGAACACCGGGGAGCTGTTTTTT. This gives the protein CATSRDPQGANTGELFF.